A single sample is the source of the 18 T cell receptor beta chains below, sequenced in a study of blood T cells in healthy people across ages. Then a second PCR, running roughly 6 to 12 cycles, was carried out with a sample-barcoded 5' primer and a J-beta primer mix. TCRdb ran MiXCR on the 5' RACE reads and lists one entry per CDR3 protein. The repertoire holds about 1.4 million distinct CDR3 sequences, around 59% seen once, with 6.5% to 8.5% in the top ten. The material sequenced was blood. Receptor source: a man aged 18 to 30 in good health.

The chain recombines TRBV6-5 with TRBJ2-7, with D unresolved. V shed 0 bases and J shed 0 bases, with 15 bases lying between them. This CDR3 region has 17 residues. Germline CDR1 and CDR2: MNHEY and SVGAGI. The CDR3: CASSYSIPLANSYEQYF. The CDR3, as DNA: TGTGCCAGCAGTTACTCAATCCCTCTGGCTAACTCCTACGAGCAGTACTTC.

This clonotype was found a few times. V usage is TRBV12-3 or TRBV12-4 and J usage is TRBJ1-5; D might be TRBD1 (5 bases). V dropped 4 bases and J dropped 11 bases, with 9 bases sitting between them. The CDR3 consists of 11 residues. The CDR3 DNA sequence: TGTGCCAGCAGTTCAGGGTTTTCCCAGCATTTT. It codes for CASSSGFSQHF.

J is TRBJ2-1 and V is TRBV11-2; D is unclear. The germline V gene encodes CDR1 SGHAT and CDR2 FQNNGV. The V end was cut by 1 base, the J end by 3 bases, with 16 bases between. There are 17 residues in the CDR3. The chain's CDR3 is CASSLGEGNSYYNEQFF. The DNA for the CDR3 is TGTGCCAGCAGCTTAGGTGAAGGGAACAGTTACTACAATGAGCAGTTCTTC.

J is TRBJ2-3 and V is TRBV20-1; the match to TRBD2 covers 9 bases. The germline CDR1 and CDR2 sequences are DFQATT and SNEGSKA (reference sequence). The length of the CDR3 is 13 residues. V gave up 6 bases and J gave up 3 bases; unmatched junction bases: 4. The CDR3 nucleotides are TGCAGTGCAGAGAGCGGGGGGACAGATACGCAGTATTTT. The encoded protein is CSAESGGTDTQYF.

This clonotype was recorded once. This rearrangement joins TRBV4-2 to TRBJ1-2; D ambiguous. Per the germline V gene, CDR1 is LGHNA and CDR2 is YNFKEQ. This CDR3 spans 11 amino acids. The ends were cut back, 1 base at V and 10 bases at J, with 7 bases in the middle. The DNA for the CDR3 is TGTGCCAGCAGCCAAGGAGTGGACTACACCTTC. Its translation: CASSQGVDYTF.

The J gene is TRBJ2-4, the V gene TRBV11-2; the D call may be TRBD1 or TRBD2 (5 bases each). V was shortened by 5 bases and J by 13 bases, with 30 bases between the two germline ends. There are 17 residues in the CDR3. CDR1 and CDR2 (germline): SGHAT, FQNNGV. The chain's CDR3 is CASSQTRDAIYYNEQYF. In DNA, the CDR3 is TGTGCCAGCAGCCAAACTCGGGACGCTATCTACTACAATGAGCAGTACTTC.

The V gene is TRBV5-8, the J gene TRBJ1-4; 7 bases are a match to TRBD1. The CDR3 contains 15 residues. The J segment lost 6 bases and the V segment lost 4 bases, leaving 9 bases of the junction unmatched. Germline CDR1 reads SGHTS; CDR2 reads YDEGEE. DNA of the CDR3: TGTGCCAGCAGCCGTGCGACAGGGAGGGATGAAAAACTGTTTTTT. Translated, it gives CASSRATGRDEKLFF.

This clonotype was observed a handful of times. The J gene is TRBJ2-2, the V gene TRBV5-1, with 7 bases aligning to TRBD2. The trim removed 0 bases at V and 6 bases at J, leaving 2 bases unmatched. CDR3 size: 14 residues. Germline V gene lookup returns CDR1 SGHRS and CDR2 YFSETQ. This CDR3 is CASSLGLAAGELFF. CDR3 sequence (DNA): TGCGCCAGCAGCTTGGGGCTAGCGGCCGGGGAGCTGTTTTTT.

This clonotype turned up a few times. This rearrangement joins TRBV6-1 to TRBJ1-2; D is possibly TRBD1 (5 bases). This CDR3 has 12 amino acids. Germline CDR1 and CDR2: MNHNS and SASEGT. Between the trimmed V and J ends, which lost 7 bases and 5 bases, there was a span of 11 bases. CDR3 amino acids: CASIKGQYGYTF. CDR3 sequence (DNA): TGTGCCAGCATTAAGGGGCAGTATGGCTACACCTTC.

This clonotype has a handful of counts. The genes are TRBV7-2 and TRBJ2-1, with 9 bases that match TRBD2. V was clipped by 0 bases and J by 0 bases; unmatched bases: 6. This CDR3 comprises 18 residues. Per germline, CDR1 SGHTA and CDR2 FQGNSA. The CDR3 nucleotides are TGTGCCAGCAGCTTAGCTTGGCGGGGGGGGATCTCCTACAATGAGCAGTTCTTC. Amino acids: CASSLAWRGGISYNEQFF.

This chain links TRBV7-9 with TRBJ1-5, with TRBD1 matching over 9 bases. Germline V gene sequence: CDR1 SEHNR, CDR2 FQNEAQ (reference sequence). The ends lost 2 bases at V and 1 base at J; junction bases unmatched: 9. The CDR3 contains 18 residues. CDR3 sequence (DNA): TGTGCCAGCAGCTTATGGCCACTGGGACAGGGAAGCAATCAGCCCCAGCATTTT. The encoded protein is CASSLWPLGQGSNQPQHF.

The chain uses TRBV7-9 and TRBJ2-5; 11 bases line up with TRBD2. The last part of the DNA fits TRBJ2-7 better; the J call may be wrong. The length of the CDR3 is 15 residues. Germline CDR1 SEHNR, CDR2 FQNEAQ (reference sequence). The CDR3 DNA follows: TGTGCCAGCAGCCCTCCACTAGCGGGAGAGGGCGAGCAGTACTTC. This codes for CASSPPLAGEGEQYF.

The chain couples TRBV28 to TRBJ1-2; D might be TRBD1 (5 bases). The CDR3 is made up of 16 amino acids. V gave up 2 bases and J gave up 4 bases, with 17 bases separating them. Per germline, CDR1 MDHEN and CDR2 SYDVKM. CDR3 nucleotide sequence: TGTGCCAGCAGTTTAACCCAGGGAGGGGACTCCTATGGCTACACCTTC. It yields the protein CASSLTQGGDSYGYTF.

This chain joins TRBV11-2 and TRBJ1-2; D remains unclear. CDR1 and CDR2 from the germline V gene are SGHAT and FQNNGV. V was clipped by 0 bases and J by 5 bases, with 22 bases between them. The CDR3 is 18 amino acids. The CDR3: CASSLDPSPDPTLYGYTF. CDR3 DNA: TGTGCCAGCAGCTTAGATCCATCACCGGACCCTACCCTTTATGGCTACACCTTC.

The CDR3: CASSEDSGIDTQYF. The CDR3 nucleotides read TGTGCCAGCAGTGAAGACTCAGGGATAGATACGCAGTATTTT. V usage is TRBV6-1 and J usage is TRBJ2-3; tentative D call: TRBD1 (5 bases). Germline values: CDR1 MNHNS, CDR2 SASEGT. Trimming pared 1 base from V and 5 bases from J, leaving 10 bases between. The length of the CDR3 is 14 residues.

This clonotype has more than one count but fewer than ten. The chain links TRBV4-1 to TRBJ2-7, with D possibly matching TRBD2 (6 bases). CDR3 length: 12 residues. CDR1 and CDR2 from the germline V gene are MGHRA and YSYEKL. V shed 6 bases and J shed 7 bases, with 13 bases lying between them. The CDR3, as DNA: TGCGCCAGCAGTGACGGGAGTTCAGAGCAGTACTTC. Translating it yields CASSDGSSEQYF.

The J gene is TRBJ2-4, the V gene TRBV2; D is possibly TRBD2 (5 bases). The closer fit of TRBJ2-7 to the DNA end suggests the J call may be wrong. Germline V gene data show CDR1 as SNHLY and CDR2 as FYNNEI. The CDR3 has 13 residues. CDR3 region: CASSVYLGSEQYF. The CDR3 bases are TGTGCCAGCAGTGTTTACTTGGGGAGCGAGCAGTACTTC.

This clonotype was observed once. The rearrangement uses TRBV6-5 and TRBJ2-7; either TRBD1 or TRBD2 may supply D (6 bases each). The CDR3 runs to 13 residues. Germline assignment: CDR1 MNHEY and CDR2 SVGAGI. V was clipped by 7 bases and J by 6 bases, with 16 bases between them. In nucleotides, the CDR3 is TGTGCCAGCACCGGGGGCGCGCCTGCCGAGCAGTACTTC. Its translation is CASTGGAPAEQYF.